This T cell receptor (beta chain) comes out of a study of vaccination and CD4 T cells after COVID-19. Study as a whole: Once diagnosed, patients had post-COVID samples drawn a median approximately 99 days later (range 35 to 161).

Cultured CD4+ T cell DNA underwent sequencing with the Oncomine TCR Beta short-read assay. TCRdb called the PCR reads again in MiXCR, with one record for every CDR3 protein. The table records approximately 20,000 distinct CDR3 sequences, 38% of them present only once. With respect to this clonotype: Its antigen is currently unknown.

Treatment in this sample: 10-day PBMC culture with coronavirus spike peptide pools or control peptides (ViraFEST assay). Wells that each held some 2 million PBMCs were cultured with 9 to 10 IU/ml IL-2 and 10 ug/ml peptide pools. Germline V lookup: CDR1 SQVTM, CDR2 ANQGSEA. Trimming took off 7 bases at V and 4 bases at J, with 13 bases between the two ends. The CDR3 contains 12 residues. The chain recombines TRBV29-1 with TRBJ2-5, with D uncertain. The sequenced sample was cultured CD4+ T cells from blood. The TCR sequence derives from a human donor with COVID-19. CDR3 DNA: TGCAGCGGAACGAAGCAGCCAGAGACCCAGTACTTC. It translates to CSGTKQPETQYF.